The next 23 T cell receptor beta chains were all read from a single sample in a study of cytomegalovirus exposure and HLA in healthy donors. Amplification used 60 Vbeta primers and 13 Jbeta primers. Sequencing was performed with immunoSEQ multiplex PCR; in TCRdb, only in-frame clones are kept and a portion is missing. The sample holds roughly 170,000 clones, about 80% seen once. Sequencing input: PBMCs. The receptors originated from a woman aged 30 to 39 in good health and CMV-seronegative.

The CDR3 protein is CASSLEHAGGPGSQYF. CDR3 sequence (DNA): TGTGCCAGCAGCTTAGAACACGCGGGAGGGCCAGGCAGTCAGTACTTC. The rearrangement uses TRBV7-2 and TRBJ2-4; the match to TRBD2 covers 9 bases. The CDR3 length is 16 residues. The ends lost 1 base at V and 12 bases at J; junction bases unmatched: 13. Germline V gives CDR1 SGHTA, CDR2 FQGNSA.

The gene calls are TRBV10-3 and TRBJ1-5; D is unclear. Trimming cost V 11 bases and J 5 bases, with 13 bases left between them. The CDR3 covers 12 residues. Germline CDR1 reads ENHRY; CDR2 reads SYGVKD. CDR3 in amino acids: CASADGDQPQHF. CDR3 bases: TGTGCCTCGGCGGATGGTGATCAGCCCCAGCATTTT.

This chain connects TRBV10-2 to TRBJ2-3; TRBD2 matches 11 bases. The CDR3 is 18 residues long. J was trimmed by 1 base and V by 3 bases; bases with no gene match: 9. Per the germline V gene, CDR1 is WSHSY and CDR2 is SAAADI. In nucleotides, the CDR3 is TGCGCCAGCAGTGACCGATACCTAGCGGGAGGACGCACAGATACGCAGTATTTT. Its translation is CASSDRYLAGGRTDTQYF.

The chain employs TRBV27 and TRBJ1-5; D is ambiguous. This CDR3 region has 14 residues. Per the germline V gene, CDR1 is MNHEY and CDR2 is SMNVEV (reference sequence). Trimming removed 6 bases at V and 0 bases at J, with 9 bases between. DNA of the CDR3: TGTGCCAGCAGGGACTTCAATAGCAATCAGCCCCAGCATTTT. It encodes CASRDFNSNQPQHF.

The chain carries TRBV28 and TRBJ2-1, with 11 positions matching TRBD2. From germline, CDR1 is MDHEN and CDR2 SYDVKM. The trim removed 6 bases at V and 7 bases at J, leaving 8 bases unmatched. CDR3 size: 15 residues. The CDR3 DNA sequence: TGTGCCAGCAGCTTCTGGTTAGCGGGAGGGAATGAGCAGTTCTTC. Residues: CASSFWLAGGNEQFF.

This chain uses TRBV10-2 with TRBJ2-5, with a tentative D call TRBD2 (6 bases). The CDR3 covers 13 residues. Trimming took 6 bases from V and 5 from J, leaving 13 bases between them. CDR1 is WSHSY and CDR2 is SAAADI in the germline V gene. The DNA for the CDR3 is TGCGCCAGCAGGGGACTCTCTTCGGAGACCCAGTACTTC. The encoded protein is CASRGLSSETQYF.

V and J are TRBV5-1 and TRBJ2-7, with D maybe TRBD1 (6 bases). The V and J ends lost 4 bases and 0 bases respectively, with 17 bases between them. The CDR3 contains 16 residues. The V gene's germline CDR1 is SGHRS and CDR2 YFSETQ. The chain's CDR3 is CASSPAGGGNSYEQYF. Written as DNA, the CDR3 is TGCGCCAGCAGCCCCGCCGGTGGGGGCAACTCCTACGAGCAGTACTTC.

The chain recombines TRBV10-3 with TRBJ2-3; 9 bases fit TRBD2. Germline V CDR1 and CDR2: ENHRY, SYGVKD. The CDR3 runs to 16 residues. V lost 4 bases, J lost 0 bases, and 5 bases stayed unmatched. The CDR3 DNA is TGTGCCATCAGTGCCGCACTAGCGGGTAGCACAGATACGCAGTATTTT. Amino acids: CAISAALAGSTDTQYF.

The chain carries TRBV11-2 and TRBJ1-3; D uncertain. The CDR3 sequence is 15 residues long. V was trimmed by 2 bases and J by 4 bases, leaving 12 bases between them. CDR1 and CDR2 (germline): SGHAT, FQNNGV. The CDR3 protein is CASSLKLPPGNTIYF. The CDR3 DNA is TGTGCCAGCAGCTTAAAGCTACCACCGGGAAACACCATATATTTT. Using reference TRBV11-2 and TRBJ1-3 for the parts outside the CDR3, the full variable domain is EAGVAQSPRYKIIEKRQSVAFWCNPISGHATLYWYQQILGQGPKLLIQFQNNGVVDDSQLPKDRFSAERLKGVDSTLKIQPAKLEDSAVYLCASSLKLPPGNTIYFGEGSWLTVV.

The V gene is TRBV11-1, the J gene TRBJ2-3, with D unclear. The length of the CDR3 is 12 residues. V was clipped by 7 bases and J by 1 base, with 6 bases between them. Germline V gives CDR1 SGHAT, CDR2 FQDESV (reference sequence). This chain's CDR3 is CASTTGTDTQYF. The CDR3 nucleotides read TGTGCCAGCACTACCGGCACAGATACGCAGTATTTT.

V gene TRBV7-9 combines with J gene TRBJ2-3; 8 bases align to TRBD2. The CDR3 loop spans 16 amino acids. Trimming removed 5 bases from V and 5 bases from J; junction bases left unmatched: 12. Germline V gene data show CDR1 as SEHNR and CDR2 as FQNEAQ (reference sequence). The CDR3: CASSTAGGGSEDTQYF. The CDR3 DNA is TGTGCCAGCAGCACCGCCGGGGGGGGCTCGGAAGATACGCAGTATTTT.

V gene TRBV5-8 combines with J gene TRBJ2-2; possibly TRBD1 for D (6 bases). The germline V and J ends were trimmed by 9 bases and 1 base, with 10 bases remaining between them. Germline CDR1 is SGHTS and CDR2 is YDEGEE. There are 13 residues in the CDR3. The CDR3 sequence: CAIQGVNTGELFF. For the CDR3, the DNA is TGTGCCATACAGGGCGTGAACACCGGGGAGCTGTTTTTT.

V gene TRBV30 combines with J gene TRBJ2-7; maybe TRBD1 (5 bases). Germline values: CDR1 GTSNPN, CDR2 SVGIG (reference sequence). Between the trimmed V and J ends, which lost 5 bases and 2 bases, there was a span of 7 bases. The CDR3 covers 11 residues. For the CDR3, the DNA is TGTGCCTGGGACAGAACCTACGAGCAGTACTTC. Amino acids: CAWDRTYEQYF.

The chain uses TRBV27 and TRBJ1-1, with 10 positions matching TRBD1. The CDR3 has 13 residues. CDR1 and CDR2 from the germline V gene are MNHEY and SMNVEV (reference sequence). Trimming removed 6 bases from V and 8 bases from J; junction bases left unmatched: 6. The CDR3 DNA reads TGTGCCAGCAGCCGCGACAGGGGGCTAGAAGCTTTCTTT. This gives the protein CASSRDRGLEAFF.

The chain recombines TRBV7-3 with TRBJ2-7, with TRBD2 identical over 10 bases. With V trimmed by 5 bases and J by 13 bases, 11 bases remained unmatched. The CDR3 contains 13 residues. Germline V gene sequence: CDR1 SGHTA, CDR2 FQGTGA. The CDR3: CASSDGGSGRQYF. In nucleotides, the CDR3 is TGTGCCAGCAGCGACGGGGGTAGCGGGAGGCAATACTTC.

The CDR3, as DNA: TGTGCCAGCAGCTCCCGGGGGGGCAGCACCGGGGAGCTGTTTTTT. Amino acids: CASSSRGGSTGELFF. This chain connects TRBV7-9 to TRBJ2-2; the match to TRBD2 covers 8 bases. CDR1 and CDR2 (germline): SEHNR, FQNEAQ (reference sequence). Trimming at V came to 4 bases and at J to 4 bases, leaving 5 bases not matched to a gene. CDR3 length: 15 amino acids.

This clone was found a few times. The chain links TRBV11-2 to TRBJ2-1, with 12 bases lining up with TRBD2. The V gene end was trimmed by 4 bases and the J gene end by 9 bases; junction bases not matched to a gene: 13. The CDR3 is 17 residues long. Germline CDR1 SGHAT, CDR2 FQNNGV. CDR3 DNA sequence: TGTGCCAGCAGCTCGGGGCTAGCGGGGGGGCGGAATGGTGAGCAGTTCTTC. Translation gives CASSSGLAGGRNGEQFF.

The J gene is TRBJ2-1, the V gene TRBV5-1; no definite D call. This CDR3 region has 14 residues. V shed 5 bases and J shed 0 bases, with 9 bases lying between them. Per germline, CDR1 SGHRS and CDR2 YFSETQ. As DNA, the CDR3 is TGCGCCAGCAGTGGCGGAACCTCCTACAATGAGCAGTTCTTC. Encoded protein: CASSGGTSYNEQFF.

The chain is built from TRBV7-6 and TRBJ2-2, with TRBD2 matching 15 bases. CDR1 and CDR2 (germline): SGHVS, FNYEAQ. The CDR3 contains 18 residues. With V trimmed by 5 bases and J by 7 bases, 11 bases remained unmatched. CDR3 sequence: CASSLFPGLAGGSGELFF. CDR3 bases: TGTGCCAGCAGCCTCTTCCCGGGACTAGCGGGGGGTAGCGGGGAGCTGTTTTTT.

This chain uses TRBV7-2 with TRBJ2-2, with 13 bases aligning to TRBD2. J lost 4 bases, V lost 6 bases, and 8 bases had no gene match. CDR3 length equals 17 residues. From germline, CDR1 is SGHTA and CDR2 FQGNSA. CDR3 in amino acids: CASRNDRTSGSTGELFF. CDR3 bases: TGTGCCAGCAGGAACGATAGGACTAGCGGGAGCACCGGGGAGCTGTTTTTT.

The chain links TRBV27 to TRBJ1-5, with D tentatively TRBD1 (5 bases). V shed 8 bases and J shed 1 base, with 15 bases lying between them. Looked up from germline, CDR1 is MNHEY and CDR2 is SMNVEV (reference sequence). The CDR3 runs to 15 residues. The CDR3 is CASRKSGQSNQPQHF. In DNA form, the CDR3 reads TGTGCCAGCCGTAAATCAGGGCAGAGCAATCAGCCCCAGCATTTT.

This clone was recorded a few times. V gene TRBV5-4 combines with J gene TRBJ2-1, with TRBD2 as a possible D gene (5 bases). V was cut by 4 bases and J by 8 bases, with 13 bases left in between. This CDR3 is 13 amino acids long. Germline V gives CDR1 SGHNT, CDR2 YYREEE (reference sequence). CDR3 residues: CASSAPTRDEQFF. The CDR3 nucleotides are TGTGCCAGCAGCGCACCCACTAGGGATGAGCAGTTCTTC.

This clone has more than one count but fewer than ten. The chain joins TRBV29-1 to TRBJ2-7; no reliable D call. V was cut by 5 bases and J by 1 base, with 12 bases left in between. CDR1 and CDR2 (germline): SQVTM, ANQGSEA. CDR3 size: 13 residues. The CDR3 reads CSVSQVKSYEQYF. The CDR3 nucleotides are TGCAGCGTTTCCCAGGTGAAATCCTACGAGCAGTACTTC.